The rows below give T cell receptor beta chains drawn from one sample of a study of cytomegalovirus exposure and HLA in healthy donors. Measured with immunoSEQ multiplex PCR; TCRdb has only the in-frame clones, and not every one. The sample table sets out over 90,000 clones. Material for sequencing was PBMCs. The source of these receptors is a man in his forties in good health and CMV-seronegative. CDR3s include the opening cysteine and the closing phenylalanine or tryptophan. D genes are given only for firm matches.

V,D,J,DNA,CDR3
TRBV13,-,TRBJ1-2,TGTGCCAGCAGCTTCGGGAGACCGTGGGCTAACTATGGCTACACCTTC,CASSFGRPWANYGYTF
TRBV10-1,TRBD1,TRBJ2-5,TGCGCCAGCAGCAAGACAGGGAAGGGAGAGACCCAGTACTTC,CASSKTGKGETQYF
TRBV7-9,TRBD1,TRBJ1-1,TGTGCCAGCAGCTTAGTCGGTCGTGGACAGGAGAACACTGAAGCTTTCTTT,CASSLVGRGQENTEAFF
TRBV7-2,-,TRBJ2-1,TGTGCCAGCAGCTTTTCTCTTCGCCGGGGAAACAATGAGCAGTTCTTC,CASSFSLRRGNNEQFF
TRBV11-2,-,TRBJ1-1,TGTGCCAGCAGCTTAAGGCGAGGTGGGGGGGATCGGACTGAAGCTTTCTTT,CASSLRRGGGDRTEAFF
TRBV2,-,TRBJ1-2,TGTGCCAGCAGTGAAGCGACACGGCTCTATGGCTACACCTTC,CASSEATRLYGYTF
TRBV7-2,-,TRBJ1-1,TGTGTCAGCAGCCCAAGAAGAGATGAAGCTTTCTTT,CVSSPRRDEAFF
TRBV7-6,TRBD2,TRBJ2-1,TGTGCCAGCAGCTTAGTCGGCGCGGGAGGGCGGAATGAGCAGTTCTTC,CASSLVGAGGRNEQFF
TRBV4-1,TRBD1,TRBJ1-2,TGCGCCAGCAGCCAAGTACCGGGACAGGACTATGGCTACACCTTC,CASSQVPGQDYGYTF
TRBV13,TRBD1,TRBJ2-1,TGTGCCAGCAGCTCTAGGCTCGGGACAGGCGGATTCTACAATGAGCAGTTCTTC,CASSSRLGTGGFYNEQFF
TRBV28,-,TRBJ1-1,TGTGCCAGCACTCTAGACAGTGAAGCTTTCTTT,CASTLDSEAFF
TRBV7-2,-,TRBJ2-1,TGTGCCAGCAGCTTAGTTACAGGCTCCTACAATGAGCAGTTCTTC,CASSLVTGSYNEQFF
TRBV5-1,TRBD1,TRBJ2-5,TGCGCCAGCAGCCTTGGGGACAGGGGGATAGGGACCCAGTACTTC,CASSLGDRGIGTQYF
TRBV28,-,TRBJ2-1,TGTGCCAGCAGCCCTAGCGTCTCCTACAATGAGCAGTTCTTC,CASSPSVSYNEQFF
TRBV7-9,-,TRBJ2-7,TGTGCCAGCAGCTCCGGACTTCCCTACGAGCAGTACTTC,CASSSGLPYEQYF
TRBV4-1,TRBD1,TRBJ1-2,TGCGCCAGCAGCCTAGAAAGCGTCGGGACAGACTATGGCTACACCTTC,CASSLESVGTDYGYTF
TRBV5-1,-,TRBJ2-5,TGCGCCAGCAGCTCAACGGTTATCCAAGAGACCCAGTACTTC,CASSSTVIQETQYF
TRBV7-2,-,TRBJ2-2,TGTGCCAGCAGACCGGGAAGGAACACCGGGGAGCTGTTTTTT,CASRPGRNTGELFF
TRBV6-5,TRBD2,TRBJ2-5,TGTGCCAGCAGTTACTTCACTAGCGGGGGGGGAGAGACCCAGTACTTC,CASSYFTSGGGETQYF
TRBV30,TRBD1,TRBJ1-4,TGTGCCTTGGACCCGGGACAGAATGAAAAACTGTTTTTT,CALDPGQNEKLFF
TRBV10-3,TRBD1,TRBJ2-7,TGTGCCATCAGTGGGACAGGGGACGAGCAGTACTTC,CAISGTGDEQYF
TRBV5-1,TRBD2,TRBJ2-7,TGCGCCAGCAGCACTAAGCGGGACTCCTACGAGCAGTACTTC,CASSTKRDSYEQYF
TRBV5-1,-,TRBJ1-1,TGCGCCAGCAGCTTGGATTCGGGGAAAACTGAAGCTTTCTTT,CASSLDSGKTEAFF
TRBV9,TRBD2,TRBJ2-5,TGTGCCAGCAGCGCCGGGACTAGCCCTGAGACCCAGTACTTC,CASSAGTSPETQYF
TRBV7-2,TRBD2,TRBJ2-7,TGTGCCAGCAGCTTAGGGACTAGCGGGAGCGAGCAGTACTTC,CASSLGTSGSEQYF
TRBV6-5,-,TRBJ1-2,TGTGCCAGCAGAACAGGGTACGATGGCTACACCTTC,CASRTGYDGYTF
TRBV13,-,TRBJ2-7,TGTGCCAGCAGCCTCGACGGAACGCTAGCGGACAGATCCTACGAGCAGTACTTC,CASSLDGTLADRSYEQYF
TRBV11-2,TRBD1,TRBJ1-4,TGTGCCAGCAGCTTACGGGACAGGGTCCCGACTAATGAAAAACTGTTTTTT,CASSLRDRVPTNEKLFF
TRBV4-2,TRBD1,TRBJ2-3,TGTGCCAGCAACCCCGGGACAGGGGGCCTCGGTACGCAGTATTTT,CASNPGTGGLGTQYF
TRBV9,-,TRBJ2-3,TGTGCCAGCAGCGTAGAGGTCGGAGGGCACACAGATACGCAGTATTTT,CASSVEVGGHTDTQYF
TRBV7-2,-,TRBJ2-5,TGTGCCAGCGTCTCAACATCTAGCGTGGAAAGGGAGACCCAGTACTTC,CASVSTSSVERETQYF
TRBV20-1,-,TRBJ2-1,TGCAGTGCTAGTGTTAATAATGAGCAGTTCTTC,CSASVNNEQFF
TRBV6-5,TRBD2,TRBJ2-1,TGTGCCAGCTCGAATGGGGGACTAGGGATCAATGAGCAGTTCTTC,CASSNGGLGINEQFF
TRBV9,TRBD2,TRBJ2-1,TGTGCCAGCAGCCCCCGACTAGCGGGAACCCACAATGAGCAGTTCTTC,CASSPRLAGTHNEQFF
TRBV10-2,TRBD1,TRBJ1-1,TGCGCCAGCAGGGAGACAGGGATGAACACTGAAGCTTTCTTT,CASRETGMNTEAFF
TRBV2,-,TRBJ2-5,TGTGCCAGCAGTCAGAAAGAGACCCAGTACTTC,CASSQKETQYF
TRBV7-2,-,TRBJ2-7,TGTGCCAGCAGCTTCCCATCCTACGAGCAGTACTTC,CASSFPSYEQYF
TRBV4-3,TRBD2,TRBJ2-1,TGCGCCAGCAGCCAAGATCCGGGACTAGCGGTATCCTACAATGAGCAGTTCTTC,CASSQDPGLAVSYNEQFF
TRBV30,TRBD1,TRBJ2-7,TGTGCCTGGAGTGTGTACAGGGGGTACGAGCAGTACTTC,CAWSVYRGYEQYF
TRBV11-2,-,TRBJ2-5,TGTGCCAGCAGCTTCTCACAGGTGGAGACCCAGTACTTC,CASSFSQVETQYF
TRBV29-1,TRBD2,TRBJ2-7,TGCAGCGTTGGTGCCCTGGCGCGGGGGGATTCCTACGAGCAGTACTTC,CSVGALARGDSYEQYF
TRBV4-3,TRBD2,TRBJ2-7,TGCGCCAGCAGCCAAGATAGTCAGGGGAGCGGGGGGGCTTTCGAGCAGTACTTC,CASSQDSQGSGGAFEQYF
TRBV25-1,TRBD2,TRBJ2-1,TGTGCCAGCAGTGGGCTAGCGGGATTTTCCTACAATGAGCAGTTCTTC,CASSGLAGFSYNEQFF
TRBV5-4,-,TRBJ2-7,TGTGCCAGCAGCTTGGGGGGGGGCCGACCCTACGAGCAGTACTTC,CASSLGGGRPYEQYF
TRBV19,TRBD1,TRBJ1-1,TGTGCCAGTAGCGGACAGGGATCGGGGACCCAAGCTTTCTTT,CASSGQGSGTQAFF
TRBV7-2,-,TRBJ1-3,TGTGCCAGCAGCTTGGGCCCATCGAGCTCTGGAAACACCATATATTTT,CASSLGPSSSGNTIYF
TRBV7-8,-,TRBJ1-5,TGTGCCAGCAGCTTAGAAGGGGGTCGCAATCAGCCCCAGCATTTT,CASSLEGGRNQPQHF
TRBV6-1,TRBD1,TRBJ1-5,TGTGCCAGCACCGGACAGGTCGGTCAGCCCCAGCATTTT,CASTGQVGQPQHF
TRBV7-2,-,TRBJ2-2,TGTGCCAGCAGCTACTACAAGAACACCGGGGAGCTGTTTTTT,CASSYYKNTGELFF
TRBV27,TRBD1,TRBJ2-5,TGTGCCAGCAAATATACAGGGGGCCAAGAGACCCAGTACTTC,CASKYTGGQETQYF
TRBV2,-,TRBJ2-1,TGTGCCAGCAGTCCAGGGCCTGATGAGCAGTTCTTC,CASSPGPDEQFF
TRBV18,TRBD1,TRBJ2-5,TGTGCCAGCTCACCCGGGACAGGGGTAGCGACCCAGTACTTC,CASSPGTGVATQYF
TRBV7-9,-,TRBJ2-3,TGTGCCTCCCGCCGGGGGACAGATACGCAGTATTTT,CASRRGTDTQYF
TRBV4-1,TRBD1,TRBJ1-4,TGCGCCAGCAGCCCGGACAGGATGGAAGAAAAACTGTTTTTT,CASSPDRMEEKLFF
TRBV27,TRBD2,TRBJ2-7,TGTGCCAGCACACCAGCGGGAGTAGGGTCCTACGAGCAGTACTTC,CASTPAGVGSYEQYF
TRBV10-1,-,TRBJ2-2,TGCGCCAGCAGTGCTGAGGACAGCCAATACACCGGGGAGCTGTTTTTT,CASSAEDSQYTGELFF
TRBV9,TRBD2,TRBJ2-5,TGTGCCAGCAGCGGGACTAGCGGGGAATCTAAAGAGACCCAGTACTTC,CASSGTSGESKETQYF
TRBV4-3,-,TRBJ2-5,TGCGCCAGCAGCCAAGATCCTACAGGGAGCGGTAAAGAGACCCAGTACTTC,CASSQDPTGSGKETQYF